Below, 31 T cell receptor beta chains from the same sample are listed, as sequenced in a study of T cell changes during pregnancy in multiple sclerosis. The table came from immunoSEQ multiplex PCR; TCRdb's copy has only in-frame clones and leaves some out. The sample has 9,500 to 15,000 clones, approximately 86% seen once. The source was CD8+ T cells from peripheral blood mononuclear cells, collected in the second trimester of pregnancy. These receptors were obtained from a female donor in good health, enrolled as a control in a pregnancy study.

The gene calls are TRBV4-1 and TRBJ2-5; 7 positions agree with TRBD2. The germline V gene has CDR1 MGHRA and CDR2 YSYEKL. V was clipped by 1 base and J by 1 base; unmatched bases: 12. The CDR3 extends over 18 amino acids. The CDR3 region has the DNA TGCGCCAGCAGCCAAGGCGAAAGCGGGGCCCGCTTCCAAGAGACCCAGTACTTC. This gives the protein CASSQGESGARFQETQYF.

This clone appeared a single time. This rearrangement joins TRBV18 to TRBJ1-6, with D unresolved. Germline V gene sequence: CDR1 KGHSH, CDR2 LQKENI. V shed 1 base and J shed 7 bases, with 11 bases lying between them. This CDR3 is 15 amino acids long. CDR3 protein: CASSPRNQENSPLHF. DNA of the CDR3: TGTGCCAGCTCACCACGAAACCAGGAAAATTCACCCCTCCACTTT. The full variable domain, its missing parts supplied by reference TRBV18 and TRBJ1-6, is NAGVMQNPRHLVRRRGQEARLRCSPMKGHSHVYWYRQLPEEGLKFMVYLQKENIIDESGMPKERFSAEFPKEGPSILRIQQVVRGDSAAYFCASSPRNQENSPLHFGNGTRLTVT.

This chain uses TRBV7-9 with TRBJ2-7, with TRBD2 identical over 9 bases. With V trimmed by 3 bases and J by 2 bases, 11 bases remained unmatched. The CDR3 is made up of 17 amino acids. In germline, CDR1 is SEHNR, CDR2 FQNEAQ (reference sequence). In DNA, the CDR3 is TGTGCCAGCAGCTTTCTCCAGGAGCGGGAGGCCCCCTACGAGCAGTACTTC. Residues: CASSFLQEREAPYEQYF.

V usage is TRBV19 and J usage is TRBJ1-3, with a possible D match to TRBD1 (5 bases). Per germline, CDR1 LNHDA and CDR2 SQIVND (reference sequence). Deletions cut 5 bases from V and 1 base from J, with 9 bases between. The CDR3 sequence is 14 residues long. CDR3 region: CASSLQASGNTIYF. For the CDR3, the DNA is TGTGCCAGTAGTTTACAGGCGTCTGGAAACACCATATATTTT. Looking up the rest from reference TRBV19 and TRBJ1-3 gives the full variable domain: DGGITQSPKYLFRKEGQNVTLSCEQNLNHDAMYWYRQDPGQGLRLIYYSQIVNDFQKGDIAEGYSVSREKKESFPLTVTSAQKNPTAFYLCASSLQASGNTIYFGEGSWLTVV.

The chain joins TRBV2 to TRBJ1-1, with 11 nucleotides matching TRBD1. Germline V gene data show CDR1 as SNHLY and CDR2 as FYNNEI. This CDR3 has 15 amino acids. The V and J ends lost 6 bases and 4 bases, in that order; junction bases with no gene match: 7. DNA of the CDR3: TGTGCCAGCAGGCCGGACAGGGGGCATACCACTGAAGCTTTCTTT. This sequence encodes CASRPDRGHTTEAFF.

This clone was seen only once. This chain connects TRBV13 to TRBJ2-5; 7 nucleotides match TRBD1. J gave up 5 bases and V 4 bases, and 10 bases lay outside the gene matches. The germline V gene has CDR1 PRHDT and CDR2 FYEKMQ (reference sequence). CDR3 length: 15 amino acids. CDR3 in amino acids: CASSSRDRAEETQYF. The CDR3 region has the DNA TGTGCCAGCAGCTCCAGAGACAGGGCGGAGGAGACCCAGTACTTC.

The gene calls are TRBV10-2 and TRBJ1-2, with 7 bases that match TRBD1. This CDR3 comprises 15 residues. J lost 0 bases, V lost 10 bases, and 11 bases had no gene match. CDR1 and CDR2 from the germline V gene are WSHSY and SAAADI. CDR3 loop: CATYGQDDPNYGYTF. The CDR3 region has the DNA TGCGCCACCTACGGACAGGATGATCCTAACTATGGCTACACCTTC.

The chain has TRBV12-5 and TRBJ2-3; 7 positions match TRBD1. V was clipped by 5 bases and J by 5 bases; unmatched bases: 4. CDR1 is LGHNT and CDR2 is FRNRAP in the germline V gene. The length of the CDR3 is 13 residues. DNA of the CDR3: TGTGCTAGTGGTGGGGACAGCGAAGATACGCAGTATTTT. As protein: CASGGDSEDTQYF.

The V call is TRBV6-5, the J call TRBJ2-1, with TRBD2 identical over 11 bases. This CDR3 has 15 residues. The ends lost 5 bases at V and 5 bases at J; junction bases unmatched: 5. Germline CDR1 is MNHEY and CDR2 is SVGAGI. CDR3 nucleotides: TGTGCCAGCAGTCCGCAGGGACTAGCGGACAATGAGCAGTTCTTC. Protein: CASSPQGLADNEQFF.

This clone was detected a few times. The chain carries TRBV5-5 and TRBJ2-3; 11 bases match TRBD2. V was clipped by 5 bases and J by 2 bases; unmatched bases: 4. Germline assignment: CDR1 SGHKS and CDR2 YYEKEE (reference sequence). There are 15 residues in the CDR3. CDR3 DNA sequence: TGTGCCAGCAGTCCTAGCGGGGGGATCACAGATACGCAGTATTTT. It yields the protein CASSPSGGITDTQYF.

This chain uses TRBV12-5 with TRBJ1-2; no firm D call. Germline V gene lookup returns CDR1 LGHNT and CDR2 FRNRAP. V lost 0 bases to trimming and J lost 2 bases, with 13 bases between them. The CDR3 covers 16 residues. Here the CDR3 reads CASGLVRQVVNYGYTF. CDR3 DNA sequence: TGTGCTAGTGGTTTGGTAAGGCAGGTCGTAAACTATGGCTACACCTTC.

The rearrangement links TRBV7-9 to TRBJ1-1; D gene ambiguous. The CDR3 length is 14 residues. Trimming removed 1 base from V and 6 bases from J, with 12 bases in between. Per germline, CDR1 SEHNR and CDR2 FQNEAQ (reference sequence). CDR3 DNA: TGTGCCAGCAGCTTAGATGGAGGGATGTCTGAAGCTTTCTTT. It codes for CASSLDGGMSEAFF.

The genes are TRBV6-6 and TRBJ1-6; D gene uncertain. Trimming shortened V by 5 bases and J by 2 bases, and 7 bases separated the two germline ends. Germline CDR1 is MNHNY and CDR2 is SVGAGI (reference sequence). There are 14 residues in the CDR3. In DNA form, the CDR3 reads TGTGCCAGCAGTAAAGACACCTATAATTCACCCCTCCACTTT. Translation: CASSKDTYNSPLHF.

The chain links TRBV7-8 to TRBJ2-3; D is undetermined. The V gene's germline CDR1 is SGHVS and CDR2 FQNEAQ. CDR3 length: 13 residues. The V end was cut by 3 bases, the J end by 6 bases, with 10 bases between. The CDR3 nucleotides read TGTGCCAGCAGCTTGGTTAGTCTCGATACGCAGTATTTT. Amino acids: CASSLVSLDTQYF.

The J gene is TRBJ2-5, the V gene TRBV2; 8 nucleotides agree with TRBD2. Germline V gene lookup returns CDR1 SNHLY and CDR2 FYNNEI. V shed 5 bases and J 4 bases; nucleotides not matched to a gene: 9. The length of the CDR3 is 15 residues. CDR3 amino acids: CASSPTGGLGETQYF. In nucleotides, the CDR3 is TGTGCCAGCAGTCCGACGGGGGGGCTTGGAGAGACCCAGTACTTC.

This clone was observed a single time. The CDR3 DNA reads as TGTGCCAGTAGTATAGATGTAGAGGTTTTCGGAGCTTTCTTT. Amino acid sequence: CASSIDVEVFGAFF. The chain has TRBV19 and TRBJ1-1; no reliable D call. The CDR3 extends over 14 amino acids. V was shortened by 0 bases and J by 10 bases, with 15 bases between the two germline ends. The V gene's germline CDR1 is LNHDA and CDR2 SQIVND (reference sequence).

V is TRBV7-2 and J is TRBJ2-3, with TRBD2 identical over 9 bases. The CDR3 runs to 15 residues. Germline V CDR1 and CDR2: SGHTA, FQGNSA. Germline trimming cut 3 bases from V and 2 bases from J; bases unmatched to any gene: 3. CDR3 sequence reads: CASSLTSGDTDTQYF. Written as DNA, the CDR3 is TGTGCCAGCAGCTTGACTAGCGGTGACACAGATACGCAGTATTTT. Supplemented by reference TRBV7-2 and TRBJ2-3, the full variable domain reads GAGVSQSPSNKVTEKGKDVELRCDPISGHTALYWYRQSLGQGLEFLIYFQGNSAPDKSGLPSDRFSAERTGGSVSTLTIQRTQQEDSAVYLCASSLTSGDTDTQYFGPGTRLTVL.

V usage is TRBV18 and J usage is TRBJ1-1; no definite D call. Germline V gene data show CDR1 as KGHSH and CDR2 as LQKENI. V was clipped by 8 bases and J by 4 bases, with 20 bases between them. This CDR3 spans 15 amino acids. The CDR3 coding sequence is TGTGCCAGCGGCACGGGAGGGCTGGAGGGCACTGAAGCTTTCTTT. It codes for CASGTGGLEGTEAFF.

V is TRBV19 and J is TRBJ2-1, with TRBD2 matching 13 bases. The CDR3 length is 15 residues. V trimming: 7 bases; J trimming: 8 bases; junction bases outside the gene matches: 8. Per germline, CDR1 LNHDA and CDR2 SQIVND (reference sequence). CDR3 sequence reads: CASTPGTSGADEQFF. The CDR3 DNA reads TGTGCCAGTACGCCGGGGACTAGCGGGGCGGATGAGCAGTTCTTC.

This clone has a handful of counts. J is TRBJ1-5 and V is TRBV4-1; 7 bases match TRBD1. The CDR3 runs to 15 residues. With V trimmed by 4 bases and J by 2 bases, 5 bases remained unmatched. Germline CDR1 is MGHRA and CDR2 is YSYEKL. DNA of the CDR3: TGCGCCAGCAGCCCCCAAACAGGGGGCAATCAGCCCCAGCATTTT. This encodes CASSPQTGGNQPQHF.

V usage is TRBV7-9 and J usage is TRBJ2-7, with 7 bases lining up with TRBD2. Germline trimming cut 5 bases from V and 4 bases from J; bases unmatched to any gene: 8. The CDR3 has 14 amino acids. CDR1 is SEHNR and CDR2 is FQNEAQ in the germline V gene (reference sequence). The CDR3 region is CASSHRDYTYEQYF. CDR3 nucleotide sequence: TGTGCCAGCAGCCACCGGGACTACACGTACGAGCAGTACTTC.

The chain combines TRBV29-1 with TRBJ1-1; D is undetermined. V was pared by 3 bases and J by 5 bases, with 13 bases between. CDR3 length: 13 amino acids. CDR1 and CDR2 from the germline V gene are SQVTM and ANQGSEA. CDR3 nucleotide sequence: TGCAGCGTTGACGGATTGGCGGTTACTGAAGCTTTCTTT. This sequence encodes CSVDGLAVTEAFF.

The chain couples TRBV19 to TRBJ1-5; D possibly corresponds to TRBD1 (6 bases). CDR3 length equals 16 residues. V was cut by 1 base and J by 0 bases, with 10 bases left in between. In germline, CDR1 is LNHDA, CDR2 SQIVND (reference sequence). The CDR3, as DNA: TGTGCCAGTAGTATAGGGGACAAGAATAGCAATCAGCCCCAGCATTTT. Protein product: CASSIGDKNSNQPQHF.

This clone is medium-sized by share. The V call is TRBV6-4, the J call TRBJ2-5; possibly TRBD1 for D (7 bases). CDR3 length equals 15 residues. V was clipped by 5 bases and J by 5 bases, with 18 bases between them. Germline CDR1 MRHNA, CDR2 SNTAGT. The CDR3 DNA sequence: TGTGCCAGCAGTCCCACTCCGGAGGGGGCCGAGACCCAGTACTTC. Protein sequence: CASSPTPEGAETQYF.

V usage is TRBV10-3 and J usage is TRBJ2-3; D may be TRBD1 (7 bases). The length of the CDR3 is 16 residues. Germline CDR1 reads ENHRY; CDR2 reads SYGVKD. With 4 bases removed from V and 2 bases from J, the gap between germline ends came to 16 bases. CDR3 sequence reads: CAISAGGQGDTDTQYF. DNA for the CDR3: TGTGCCATCAGTGCAGGGGGGCAGGGGGACACAGATACGCAGTATTTT.

This rearrangement joins TRBV27 to TRBJ2-3; a weak D match, TRBD2 (6 bases). The ends were cut back, 10 bases at V and 5 bases at J, with 22 bases in the middle. The CDR3 consists of 15 residues. CDR1 is MNHEY and CDR2 is SMNVEV in the germline V gene (reference sequence). The chain's CDR3 is CATKRYGGDEDTQYF. CDR3 in DNA: TGTGCCACCAAGAGGTATGGAGGGGACGAAGATACGCAGTATTTT.

The V and J genes are TRBV14 and TRBJ1-5, with D uncertain. CDR1 is SGHDN and CDR2 is FVKESK in the germline V gene. V gave up 0 bases and J gave up 1 base, with 19 bases separating them. This CDR3 is built from 19 residues. CDR3 sequence reads: CASSQDRYLLGRSNQPQHF. As DNA, the CDR3 is TGTGCCAGCAGCCAAGATCGCTATCTCCTAGGGAGGAGCAATCAGCCCCAGCATTTT.

The V call is TRBV6-1, the J call TRBJ2-7; 7 positions match TRBD1. From germline, CDR1 is MNHNS and CDR2 SASEGT. The junction had 11 bases not matched to a gene; V was cut back by 4 bases and J by 5 bases. This CDR3 has 15 residues. CDR3 region: CASSGRQGVRHEQYF. The DNA of the CDR3 is TGTGCCAGCAGTGGACGACAGGGTGTGAGGCACGAGCAGTACTTC.

V and J are TRBV19 and TRBJ2-2; a weak D match, TRBD1 (6 bases). V lost 11 bases to trimming and J lost 4 bases, with 14 bases between them. The germline CDR1 and CDR2 sequences are LNHDA and SQIVND (reference sequence). This CDR3 has 13 amino acids. The CDR3 bases are TGTGCCTTACAGGGAGAGGGCACCGGGGAGCTGTTTTTT. Amino acids: CALQGEGTGELFF.

The V and J genes are TRBV7-9 and TRBJ2-2; no definite D call. V was trimmed by 9 bases and J by 4 bases, leaving 9 bases between them. The CDR3 covers 12 residues. CDR1 SEHNR and CDR2 FQNEAQ come from the germline V gene (reference sequence). In DNA, the CDR3 is TGTGCCAGTTTGGAGACCACCGGGGAGCTGTTTTTT. It translates to CASLETTGELFF.

CDR3 residues: CASSPGLADYNEQFF. The CDR3 nucleotides are TGTGCCAGCAGCCCCGGACTAGCGGACTACAATGAGCAGTTCTTC. The rearrangement uses TRBV7-2 and TRBJ2-1; 10 bases are a match to TRBD2. The V segment lost 5 bases and the J segment 3 bases; nucleotides outside the gene matches: 4. The CDR3 length is 15 residues. CDR1 and CDR2 (germline): SGHTA, FQGNSA.